The present T cell receptor beta chain was sequenced within a study of cytomegalovirus exposure and HLA in healthy donors. With V trimmed by 7 bases and J by 6 bases, 5 bases remained unmatched. This CDR3 is 14 amino acids long. Germline V gene lookup returns CDR1 ENHRY and CDR2 SYGVKD. PCR was performed using 60 Vbeta and 13 Jbeta primers. Generated by immunoSEQ multiplex PCR, the TCRdb table keeps only in-frame clones and is missing some. The sample consists of 50,000 or so clones, around 73% of them appearing once. Study conclusions and caveats: TCR beta V- and J-gene trimming was later associated with a missense DCLRE1C variant. TCR beta chains numbering some 150 were designated cytomegalovirus-associated. A later analysis showed TCR association rates differing by HLA locus, peaking at DRB1 and lowest at HLA-C.

This clone appeared a few times. The antigen remains unidentified. The TCR originated in a woman between 40 and 50 years old in good health and CMV-seropositive. Sequenced material: PBMCs. This chain links TRBV10-3 with TRBJ2-2, with 10 bases fitting TRBD1. The CDR3 region has the DNA TGTGCCATCACCGGGACAGGGGCATCCGGGGAGCTGTTTTTT. Its translation: CAITGTGASGELFF.